The clone carrying this T cell receptor beta chain was counted only a few times. Its antigen is currently unknown. Patients aged 18 to 65 had newly diagnosed hyperthyroidism of under 2 months' duration. In making diagnoses, clinical symptoms, serum thyroxine and TRAb, thyroid ultrasound and orbital computed tomography were all used. From 8.5 to 10 ml of fresh peripheral blood, PBMCs were isolated. This entry comes from a study of T cells in Graves' hyperthyroidism and ophthalmopathy. It was RNA transcripts that yielded the amplified TCR beta CDR3 regions. The HTBI primer set was used in a first-round RT-PCR of the TCR CDR3. TCRdb reanalysed the multiplex PCR reads using MiXCR and keeps one entry per CDR3 protein. This sample yields 350,000 to 400,000 distinct CDR3 sequences, of which 14% to 15% are seen a single time; roughly 33% belongs to the top ten. Study results and caveats: Clonotypes that were expanded in thyroid above 0.001 mostly appeared in blood too.

Sequenced: blood. This sequence originates from a woman in her twenties or thirties with Graves' hyperthyroidism.

CDR3 DNA sequence: TGTGCCAGCAGCGTAGCGGGGGGGACAGCTAACACCGGGGAGCTGTTTTTT. This gives the protein CASSVAGGTANTGELFF. The chain recombines TRBV9 with TRBJ2-2; weak D call: TRBD2 (8 bases). The CDR3 length is 17 residues. CDR1 is SGDLS, CDR2 YYNGEE, per germline. Trimming removed 0 bases at V and 2 bases at J, with 14 bases between.